Below, 21 T cell receptor beta chains from the same sample are listed, as sequenced in a study of radiation and T cells in renal cell carcinoma. Treatment meaning: 15 Gy SBRT to primary tumor, nephrectomy 4 weeks later. Clones were sequenced by immunoSEQ multiplex PCR, and TCRdb holds only the in-frame ones, with some missing. The sample records approximately 8,300 clones, about 59% being singletons. The sample here was tumor tissue, taken from a patient whose treatment included radiotherapy and nephrectomy. All receptors derive from a man between 60 and 75 years old with renal cell carcinoma.

This rearrangement joins TRBV5-1 to TRBJ1-3; D not certain. Germline V gives CDR1 SGHRS, CDR2 YFSETQ. CDR3 length: 16 residues. Trimming left V 2 bases short and J 0 bases short, with 12 bases between. CDR3 amino acids: CASSFAQVSSGNTIYF. The CDR3 DNA is TGCGCCAGCAGCTTTGCTCAGGTCAGCTCTGGAAACACCATATATTTT.

The chain couples TRBV6-1 to TRBJ1-1; 7 bases agree with TRBD1. The trim removed 4 bases at V and 1 base at J, leaving 12 bases unmatched. The CDR3 has 17 residues. The germline CDR1 and CDR2 sequences are MNHNS and SASEGT. CDR3: CASSGGGSKGANTEAFF. The CDR3 DNA is TGTGCCAGCAGTGGAGGGGGCTCCAAGGGGGCGAACACTGAAGCTTTCTTT.

The chain is built from TRBV5-1 and TRBJ1-2; D is unclear. V lost 0 bases and J lost 2, with 5 bases in between. Germline V gene sequence: CDR1 SGHRS, CDR2 YFSETQ. The CDR3 is 13 amino acids. CDR3 DNA sequence: TGCGCCAGCAGCTTGGCGGGGAACTATGGCTACACCTTC. Translated: CASSLAGNYGYTF.

This rearrangement joins TRBV10-2 to TRBJ2-5, with D perhaps being TRBD1 or TRBD2 (5 bases each). CDR3 size: 15 residues. With 1 base removed from V and 2 bases from J, the gap between germline ends came to 11 bases. Germline CDR1 reads WSHSY; CDR2 reads SAAADI. DNA of the CDR3: TGCGCCAGCAGTGAGTGGGACGGGAAACAAGAGACCCAGTACTTC. It yields the protein CASSEWDGKQETQYF.

Only one count was recorded for this clone. This chain uses TRBV9 with TRBJ1-1; D remains unclear. The CDR3 spans 14 residues. V lost 0 bases and J lost 1, with 7 bases in between. The V gene's germline CDR1 is SGDLS and CDR2 YYNGEE. CDR3 nucleotides: TGTGCCAGCAGCGTAGCGAAGAGGAACACTGAAGCTTTCTTT. Encoded protein: CASSVAKRNTEAFF.

Worth noting for this clone: A junction boundary mismatches the germline segment, possibly from a read error. The chain links TRBV10-3 to TRBJ2-7; D assignment may be TRBD1 or TRBD2 (5 bases each). Germline V gene data show CDR1 as ENHRY and CDR2 as SYGVKD. The CDR3 length is 13 residues. The CDR3 sequence is CASSSGRNYEQYF. DNA of the CDR3: TGTGCCAGCAGTTCGGGACGGAACTACGAGCAGTACTTC.

This chain connects TRBV27 to TRBJ2-6; unclear D gene. The V and J ends lost 2 bases and 0 bases respectively, with 5 bases between them. The germline CDR1 and CDR2 sequences are MNHEY and SMNVEV (reference sequence). The CDR3 consists of 15 residues. The CDR3 region is CASSLVSSGANVLTF. In DNA, the CDR3 is TGTGCCAGCAGTTTAGTCTCCTCTGGGGCCAACGTCCTGACTTTC. The whole variable domain, remainder taken from reference TRBV27 and TRBJ2-6, is EAQVTQNPRYLITVTGKKLTVTCSQNMNHEYMSWYRQDPGLGLRQIYYSMNVEVTDKGDVPEGYKVSRKEKRNFPLILESPSPNQTSLYFCASSLVSSGANVLTFGAGSRLTVL.

This chain joins TRBV14 and TRBJ1-2; possible D gene TRBD1, 5 bases. V lost 6 bases, J lost 9 bases, and 17 bases lay in between. CDR3 length: 13 amino acids. CDR1 SGHDN and CDR2 FVKESK come from the germline V gene. CDR3 region: CASRGRQPLSYTF. The CDR3 coding sequence is TGTGCCAGCAGGGGTAGACAGCCTCTGAGCTACACCTTC.

This chain uses TRBV21-1 with TRBJ2-7; TRBD2 reflects the table's D call only, with no check against the DNA. TRBV21-1 is a documented pseudogene. This CDR3 spans 15 amino acids. CDR3 in amino acids: CASSKLKGGYYEQYF. For the CDR3, the DNA is TGTGCCAGCAGCAAACTGAAAGGAGGCTACTACGAGCAGTACTTC.

The V and J genes are TRBV11-1 and TRBJ2-7; 8 nucleotides match TRBD1. The V gene's germline CDR1 is SGHAT and CDR2 FQDESV (reference sequence). This CDR3 comprises 14 residues. J gave up 2 bases and V 4 bases, and 4 bases lay outside the gene matches. The DNA for the CDR3 is TGTGCCAGCAGCTCCGGACAGGGCCCCTACGAGCAGTACTTC. Protein: CASSSGQGPYEQYF.

This sequence joins TRBV11-1 and TRBJ2-7, with 9 nucleotides matching TRBD1. V dropped 4 bases and J dropped 1; count of bases not matched to a gene: 8. CDR3 size: 16 residues. The germline gives CDR1 SGHAT, CDR2 FQDESV (reference sequence). In nucleotides, the CDR3 is TGTGCCAGCAGCTCGCCTGCCGGGACAGGGTCCTACGAGCAGTACTTC. Protein product: CASSSPAGTGSYEQYF.

This rearrangement joins TRBV30 to TRBJ1-2; D might be TRBD1 (6 bases). V was trimmed by 3 bases and J by 2 bases, leaving 16 bases between them. The CDR3 sequence is 15 residues long. Germline V lookup: CDR1 GTSNPN, CDR2 SVGIG (reference sequence). CDR3 protein: CAWSVSRTANYGYTF. CDR3 nucleotides: TGTGCCTGGAGCGTATCTAGGACAGCGAACTATGGCTACACCTTC.

CDR3 DNA: TGTGCCACCAGCAGAGAACGTTTGGGACAGGGGGTTTACGAGCAGTACTTC. It encodes CATSRERLGQGVYEQYF. This sequence joins TRBV15 and TRBJ2-7, with TRBD1 identical over 11 bases. V lost 0 bases to trimming and J lost 4 bases; unmatched junction nucleotides: 8. Looked up from germline, CDR1 is LNHNV and CDR2 is YYDKDF (reference sequence). This CDR3 spans 17 amino acids.

The chain joins TRBV5-6 to TRBJ1-2; TRBD1 matches 10 bases. The CDR3 consists of 14 residues. Germline trimming cut 4 bases from V and 6 bases from J; bases unmatched to any gene: 6. The germline V gene has CDR1 SGHDT and CDR2 YYEEEE. CDR3 coding DNA: TGTGCCAGCAGCGTCGACAGGGGGCGAGATGGCTACACCTTC. It is translated as CASSVDRGRDGYTF.

This clone was counted once. The chain recombines TRBV10-2 with TRBJ2-5; D remains ambiguous. Germline V gene data show CDR1 as WSHSY and CDR2 as SAAADI. The CDR3 covers 11 residues. Trimming left V 7 bases short and J 0 bases short, with 3 bases between. The CDR3 reads CASTDQETQYF. The CDR3, as DNA: TGCGCCAGCACAGACCAAGAGACCCAGTACTTC.

The table lists this clone with a few counts. The J gene is TRBJ1-5, the V gene TRBV19, with D maybe TRBD1 (5 bases). Per the germline V gene, CDR1 is LNHDA and CDR2 is SQIVND (reference sequence). The CDR3 length is 14 residues. V was shortened by 2 bases and J by 4 bases, with 9 bases between the two germline ends. The CDR3 here is CASSIRAGNQPQHF. The CDR3 region has the DNA TGTGCCAGTAGTATACGGGCAGGGAATCAGCCCCAGCATTTT.

The chain links TRBV7-9 to TRBJ2-7, with 7 bases that match TRBD2. With V trimmed by 1 base and J by 3 bases, 3 bases remained unmatched. The CDR3 is 14 amino acids. The germline gives CDR1 SEHNR, CDR2 FQNEAQ (reference sequence). CDR3 DNA: TGTGCCAGCAGCTTAGGGGGGGAGGGCTACGAGCAGTACTTC. This encodes CASSLGGEGYEQYF.

This clone turned up a few times. V is TRBV6-6 and J is TRBJ1-1; TRBD1 agrees at 9 bases. J was trimmed by 1 base and V by 5 bases; bases with no gene match: 5. CDR3 size: 15 residues. Germline CDR1 MNHNY, CDR2 SVGAGI (reference sequence). CDR3 sequence reads: CASSPPGQGNTEAFF. Written as DNA, the CDR3 is TGTGCCAGCAGTCCACCGGGACAGGGGAACACTGAAGCTTTCTTT.

A few counts support this clone. V is TRBV7-9 and J is TRBJ1-1, with TRBD1 identical over 7 bases. CDR1 is SEHNR and CDR2 is FQNEAQ in the germline V gene (reference sequence). V lost 8 bases to trimming and J lost 1 base; unmatched junction nucleotides: 4. The CDR3 consists of 13 residues. The CDR3 protein is CASLRTGNTEAFF. The CDR3 bases are TGTGCCAGCCTTCGGACAGGGAACACTGAAGCTTTCTTT.

V gene TRBV9 combines with J gene TRBJ2-7; unclear D gene. This CDR3 has 13 residues. CDR1 SGDLS and CDR2 YYNGEE come from the germline V gene. With 4 bases removed from V and 3 bases from J, the gap between germline ends came to 11 bases. The CDR3 nucleotides read TGTGCCAGCAGCATAGAAGCCCACTACGAGCAGTACTTC. It codes for CASSIEAHYEQYF.

The V call is TRBV27, the J call TRBJ2-1, with 9 bases that match TRBD2. V lost 5 bases and J lost 3; bases outside the gene matches: 11. From germline, CDR1 is MNHEY and CDR2 SMNVEV (reference sequence). The length of the CDR3 is 17 residues. The CDR3 reads CASSVRLAGVSYNEQFF. The DNA of the CDR3 is TGTGCCAGCAGTGTCCGGTTAGCGGGAGTTAGCTACAATGAGCAGTTCTTC.